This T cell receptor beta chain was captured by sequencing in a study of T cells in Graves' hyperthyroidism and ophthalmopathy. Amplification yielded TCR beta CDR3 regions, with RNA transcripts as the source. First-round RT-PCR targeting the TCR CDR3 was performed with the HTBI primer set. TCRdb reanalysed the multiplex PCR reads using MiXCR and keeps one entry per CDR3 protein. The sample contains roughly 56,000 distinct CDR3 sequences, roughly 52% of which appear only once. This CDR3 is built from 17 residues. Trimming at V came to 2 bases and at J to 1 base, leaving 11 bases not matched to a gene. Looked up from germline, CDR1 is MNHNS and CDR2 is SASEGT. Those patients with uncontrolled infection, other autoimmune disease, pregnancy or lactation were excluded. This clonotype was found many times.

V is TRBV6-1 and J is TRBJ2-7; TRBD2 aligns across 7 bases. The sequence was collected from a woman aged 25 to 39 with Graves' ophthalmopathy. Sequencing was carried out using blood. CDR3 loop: CASSEFRAGVRSYEQYF. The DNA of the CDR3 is TGTGCCAGCAGTGAATTCCGGGCGGGAGTTAGGTCCTACGAGCAGTACTTC.